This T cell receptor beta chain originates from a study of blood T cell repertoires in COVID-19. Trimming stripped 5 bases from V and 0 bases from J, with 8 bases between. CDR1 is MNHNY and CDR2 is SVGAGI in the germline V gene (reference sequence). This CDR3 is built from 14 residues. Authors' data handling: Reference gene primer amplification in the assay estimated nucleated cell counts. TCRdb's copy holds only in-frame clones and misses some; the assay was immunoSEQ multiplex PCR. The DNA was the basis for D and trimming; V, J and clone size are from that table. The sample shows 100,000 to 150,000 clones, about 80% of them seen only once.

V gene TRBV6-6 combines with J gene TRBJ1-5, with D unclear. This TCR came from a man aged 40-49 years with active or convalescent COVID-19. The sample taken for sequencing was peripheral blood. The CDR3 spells CASSLGISNQPQHF. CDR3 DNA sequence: TGTGCCAGCAGTCTCGGGATTAGCAATCAGCCCCAGCATTTT.